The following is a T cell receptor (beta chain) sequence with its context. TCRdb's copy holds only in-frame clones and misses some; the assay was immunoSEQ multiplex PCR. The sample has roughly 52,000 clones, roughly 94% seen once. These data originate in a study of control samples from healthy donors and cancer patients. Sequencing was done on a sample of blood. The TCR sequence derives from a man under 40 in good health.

The CDR3 region is CASSPRQYLSPLHF. DNA of the CDR3: TGTGCCAGCAGCCCCCGACAGTATCTCTCACCCCTCCACTTT. V usage is TRBV13 and J usage is TRBJ1-6; maybe TRBD1 (5 bases). Trimming shortened V by 5 bases and J by 10 bases, and 15 bases separated the two germline ends. Per germline, CDR1 PRHDT and CDR2 FYEKMQ (reference sequence). The length of the CDR3 is 14 residues.